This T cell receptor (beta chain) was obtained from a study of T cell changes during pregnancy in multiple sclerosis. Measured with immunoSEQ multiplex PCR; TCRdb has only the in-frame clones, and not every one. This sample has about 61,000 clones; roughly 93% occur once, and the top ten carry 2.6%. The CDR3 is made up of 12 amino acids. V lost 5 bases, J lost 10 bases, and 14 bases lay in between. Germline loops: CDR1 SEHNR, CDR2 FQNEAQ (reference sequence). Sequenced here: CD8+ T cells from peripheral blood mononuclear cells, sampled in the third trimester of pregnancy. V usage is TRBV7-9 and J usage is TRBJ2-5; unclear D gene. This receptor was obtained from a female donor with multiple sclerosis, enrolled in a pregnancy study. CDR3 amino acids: CASSLSRVDQYF. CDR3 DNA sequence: TGTGCCAGCAGCCTCTCGCGCGTAGACCAGTACTTC. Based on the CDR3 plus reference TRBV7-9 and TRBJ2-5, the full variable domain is DTGVSQNPRHKITKRGQNVTFRCDPISEHNRLYWYRQTLGQGPEFLTYFQNEAQLEKSRLLSDRFSAERPKGSFSTLEIQRTEQGDSAMYLCASSLSRVDQYFGPGTRLLVL.